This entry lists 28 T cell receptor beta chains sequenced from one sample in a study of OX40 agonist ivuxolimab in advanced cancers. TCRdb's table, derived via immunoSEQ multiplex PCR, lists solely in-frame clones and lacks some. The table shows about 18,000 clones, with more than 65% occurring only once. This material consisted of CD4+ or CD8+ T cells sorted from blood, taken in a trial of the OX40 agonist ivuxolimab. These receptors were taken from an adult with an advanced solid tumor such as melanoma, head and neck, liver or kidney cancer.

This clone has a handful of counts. The CDR3 region is CASSSDFGPRNTEAFF. The DNA for the CDR3 is TGTGCCAGCAGTTCCGATTTTGGACCGAGGAACACTGAAGCTTTCTTT. The chain uses TRBV27 and TRBJ1-1; D is ambiguous. The germline V gene encodes CDR1 MNHEY and CDR2 SMNVEV (reference sequence). V shed 4 bases and J shed 1 base, with 16 bases lying between them. The CDR3 length is 16 residues.

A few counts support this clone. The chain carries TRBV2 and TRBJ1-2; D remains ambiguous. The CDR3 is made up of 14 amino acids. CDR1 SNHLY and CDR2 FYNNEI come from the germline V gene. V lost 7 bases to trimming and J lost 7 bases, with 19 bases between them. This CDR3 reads CASIPPGPDSGYTF. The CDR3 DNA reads TGTGCCAGCATCCCTCCGGGCCCGGATAGTGGCTACACCTTC.

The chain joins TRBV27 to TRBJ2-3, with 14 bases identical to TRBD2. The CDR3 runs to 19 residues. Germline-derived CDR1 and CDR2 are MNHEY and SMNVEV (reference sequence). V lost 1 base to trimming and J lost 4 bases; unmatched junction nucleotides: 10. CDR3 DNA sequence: TGTGCCAGCAGTTTATTATCCCGGGGACTAGCGGGAGTGGCAGATACGCAGTATTTT. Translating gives CASSLLSRGLAGVADTQYF.

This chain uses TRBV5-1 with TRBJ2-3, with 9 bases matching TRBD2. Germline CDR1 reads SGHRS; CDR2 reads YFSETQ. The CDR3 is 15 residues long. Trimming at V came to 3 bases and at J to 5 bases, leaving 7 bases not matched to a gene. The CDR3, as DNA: TGCGCCAGCAGCTCGTTAGCGGGAGAAGGAGATACGCAGTATTTT. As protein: CASSSLAGEGDTQYF. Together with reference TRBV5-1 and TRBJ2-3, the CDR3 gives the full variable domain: KAGVTQTPRYLIKTRGQQVTLSCSPISGHRSVSWYQQTPGQGLQFLFEYFSETQRNKGNFPGRFSGRQFSNSRSEMNVSTLELGDSALYLCASSSLAGEGDTQYFGPGTRLTVL.

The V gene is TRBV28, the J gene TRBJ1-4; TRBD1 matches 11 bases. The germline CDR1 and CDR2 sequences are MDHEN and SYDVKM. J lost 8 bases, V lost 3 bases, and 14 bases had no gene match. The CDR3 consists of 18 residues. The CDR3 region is CASSFSRSGQGVWEKLFF. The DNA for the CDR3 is TGTGCCAGCAGTTTTTCCCGATCGGGACAGGGGGTCTGGGAAAAACTGTTTTTT.

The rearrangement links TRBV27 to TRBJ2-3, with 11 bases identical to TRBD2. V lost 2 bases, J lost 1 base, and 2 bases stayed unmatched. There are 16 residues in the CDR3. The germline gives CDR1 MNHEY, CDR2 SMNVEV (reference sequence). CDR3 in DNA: TGTGCCAGCAGTTTACCGACTAGCGGGGGCACAGATACGCAGTATTTT. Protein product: CASSLPTSGGTDTQYF.

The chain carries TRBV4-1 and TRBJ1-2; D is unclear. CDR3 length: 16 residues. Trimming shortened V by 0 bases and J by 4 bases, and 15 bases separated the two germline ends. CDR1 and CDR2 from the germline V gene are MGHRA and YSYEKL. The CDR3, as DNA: TGCGCCAGCAGCCAAGATTGGGCACATGAGGGCTATGGCTACACCTTC. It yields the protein CASSQDWAHEGYGYTF.

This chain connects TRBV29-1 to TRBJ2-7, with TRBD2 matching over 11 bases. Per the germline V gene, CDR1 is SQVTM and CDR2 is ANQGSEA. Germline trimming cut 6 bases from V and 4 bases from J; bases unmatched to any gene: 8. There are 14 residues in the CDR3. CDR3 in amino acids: CSVLAGAMAYEQYF. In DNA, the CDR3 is TGCAGCGTACTAGCGGGAGCAATGGCATACGAGCAGTACTTC.

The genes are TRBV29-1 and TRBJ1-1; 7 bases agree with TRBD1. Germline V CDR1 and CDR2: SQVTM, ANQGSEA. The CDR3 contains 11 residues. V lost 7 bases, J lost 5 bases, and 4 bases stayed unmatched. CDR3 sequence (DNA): TGCAGCGGACAGGGAGATACTGAAGCTTTCTTT. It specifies CSGQGDTEAFF.

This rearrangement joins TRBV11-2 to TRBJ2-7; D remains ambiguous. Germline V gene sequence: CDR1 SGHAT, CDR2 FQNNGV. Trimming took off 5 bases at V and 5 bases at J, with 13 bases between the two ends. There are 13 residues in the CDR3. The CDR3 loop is CASSQVVSDEQYF. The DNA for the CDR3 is TGTGCCAGCAGCCAGGTAGTAAGCGACGAGCAGTACTTC.

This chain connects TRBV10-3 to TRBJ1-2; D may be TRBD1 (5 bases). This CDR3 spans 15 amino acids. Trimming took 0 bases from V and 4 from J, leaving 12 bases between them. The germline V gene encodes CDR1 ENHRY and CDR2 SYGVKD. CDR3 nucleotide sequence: TGTGCCATCAGTGAGTCAAGCAGGGCTGCCTATGGCTACACCTTC. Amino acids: CAISESSRAAYGYTF.

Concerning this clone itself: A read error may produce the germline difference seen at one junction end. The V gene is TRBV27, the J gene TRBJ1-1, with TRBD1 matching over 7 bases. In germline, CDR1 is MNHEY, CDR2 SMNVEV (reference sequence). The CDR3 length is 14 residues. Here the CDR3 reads CASSLGTVNAEAFF. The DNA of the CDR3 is TGTGCCAGCAGTCTCGGGACAGTGAACGCTGAAGCTTTCTTT.

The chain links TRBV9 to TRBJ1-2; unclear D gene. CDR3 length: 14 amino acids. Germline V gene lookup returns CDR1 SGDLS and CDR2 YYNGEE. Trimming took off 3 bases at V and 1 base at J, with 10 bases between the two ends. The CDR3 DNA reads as TGTGCCAGCAGCGGCGTTTCGGTTAACTATGGCTACACCTTC. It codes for CASSGVSVNYGYTF.

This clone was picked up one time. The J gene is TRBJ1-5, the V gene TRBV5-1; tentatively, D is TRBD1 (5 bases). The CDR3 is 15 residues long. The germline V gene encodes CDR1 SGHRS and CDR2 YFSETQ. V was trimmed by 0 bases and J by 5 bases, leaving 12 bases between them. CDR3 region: CASSLVAGRDQPQHF. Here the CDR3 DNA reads TGCGCCAGCAGCTTGGTTGCAGGGAGGGATCAGCCCCAGCATTTT.

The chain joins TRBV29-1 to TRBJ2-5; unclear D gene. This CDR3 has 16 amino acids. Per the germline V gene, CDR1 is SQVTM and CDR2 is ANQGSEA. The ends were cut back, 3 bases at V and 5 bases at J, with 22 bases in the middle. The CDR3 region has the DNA TGCAGCGTTGATCTGCCCGGGCCCAGTCACGGGGAGACCCAGTACTTC. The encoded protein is CSVDLPGPSHGETQYF.

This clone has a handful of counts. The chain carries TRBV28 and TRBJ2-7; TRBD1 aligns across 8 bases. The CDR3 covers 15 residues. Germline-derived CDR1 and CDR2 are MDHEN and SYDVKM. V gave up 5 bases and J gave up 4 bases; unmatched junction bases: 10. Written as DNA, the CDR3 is TGTGCCAGCAGTCAAACGACAGGGGTCCCTTACGAGCAGTACTTC. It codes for CASSQTTGVPYEQYF.

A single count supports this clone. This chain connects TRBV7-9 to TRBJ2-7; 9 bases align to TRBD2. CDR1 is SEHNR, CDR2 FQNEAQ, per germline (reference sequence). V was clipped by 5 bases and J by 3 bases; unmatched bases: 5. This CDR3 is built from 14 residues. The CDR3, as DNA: TGTGCCAGCAGCGGGAAGACTAGCGGCTACGAGCAGTACTTC. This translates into CASSGKTSGYEQYF.

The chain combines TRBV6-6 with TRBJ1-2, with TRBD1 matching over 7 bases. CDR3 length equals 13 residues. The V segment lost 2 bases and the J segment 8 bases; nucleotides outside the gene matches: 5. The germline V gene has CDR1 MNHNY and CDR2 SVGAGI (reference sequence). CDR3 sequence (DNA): TGTGCCAGCAGTTACCTTGACAGGGAGGGCTACACCTTC. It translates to CASSYLDREGYTF.

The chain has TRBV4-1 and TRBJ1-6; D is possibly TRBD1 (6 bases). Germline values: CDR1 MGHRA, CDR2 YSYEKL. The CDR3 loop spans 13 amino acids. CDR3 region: CGSQAHRDEPLHF. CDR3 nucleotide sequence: TGCGGGAGCCAAGCTCACAGGGACGAGCCCCTCCACTTT.

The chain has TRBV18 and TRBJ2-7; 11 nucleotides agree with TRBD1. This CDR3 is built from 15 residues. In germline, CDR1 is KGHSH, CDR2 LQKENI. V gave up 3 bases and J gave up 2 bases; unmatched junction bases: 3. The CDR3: CASSPRDRGAYEQYF. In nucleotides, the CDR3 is TGTGCCAGCTCACCCCGGGACAGGGGGGCCTACGAGCAGTACTTC.

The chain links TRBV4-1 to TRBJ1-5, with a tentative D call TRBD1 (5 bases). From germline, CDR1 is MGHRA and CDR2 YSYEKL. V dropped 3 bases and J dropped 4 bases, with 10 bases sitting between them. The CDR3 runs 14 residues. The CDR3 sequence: CASSHPGTNQPQHF. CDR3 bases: TGCGCCAGCAGCCACCCCGGGACTAATCAGCCCCAGCATTTT.

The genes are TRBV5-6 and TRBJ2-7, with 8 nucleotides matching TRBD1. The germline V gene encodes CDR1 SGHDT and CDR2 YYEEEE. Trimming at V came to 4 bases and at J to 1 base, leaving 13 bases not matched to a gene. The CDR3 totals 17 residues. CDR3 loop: CASSRSRTGSKSYEQYF. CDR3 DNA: TGTGCCAGCAGCAGAAGCCGGACAGGGTCAAAATCCTACGAGCAGTACTTC.

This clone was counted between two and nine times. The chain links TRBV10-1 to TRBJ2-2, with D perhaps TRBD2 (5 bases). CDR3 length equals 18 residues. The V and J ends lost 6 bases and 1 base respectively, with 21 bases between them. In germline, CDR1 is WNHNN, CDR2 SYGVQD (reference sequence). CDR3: CASSKAAREPLNTGELFF. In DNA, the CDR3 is TGCGCCAGCAGCAAAGCCGCACGGGAACCCCTGAACACCGGGGAGCTGTTTTTT.

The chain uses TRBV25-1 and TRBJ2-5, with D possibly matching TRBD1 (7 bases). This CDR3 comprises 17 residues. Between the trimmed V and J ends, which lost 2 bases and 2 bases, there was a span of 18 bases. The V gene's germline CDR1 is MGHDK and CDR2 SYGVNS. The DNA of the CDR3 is TGTGCCAGCAGTGAACGGGAGACAGGGTCAATACAAGAGACCCAGTACTTC. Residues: CASSERETGSIQETQYF.

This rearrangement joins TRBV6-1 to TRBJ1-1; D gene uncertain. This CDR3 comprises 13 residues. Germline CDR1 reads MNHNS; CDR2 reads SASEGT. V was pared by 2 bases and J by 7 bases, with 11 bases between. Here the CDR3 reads CASSEYAWVEAFF. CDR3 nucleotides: TGTGCCAGCAGTGAATATGCGTGGGTTGAAGCTTTCTTT.

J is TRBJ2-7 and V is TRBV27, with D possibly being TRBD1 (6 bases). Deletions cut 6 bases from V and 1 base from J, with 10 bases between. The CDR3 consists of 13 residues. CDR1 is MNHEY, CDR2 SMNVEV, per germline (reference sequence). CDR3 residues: CASSPDSSYEQYF. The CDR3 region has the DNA TGTGCCAGCAGCCCGGACAGTTCCTACGAGCAGTACTTC.

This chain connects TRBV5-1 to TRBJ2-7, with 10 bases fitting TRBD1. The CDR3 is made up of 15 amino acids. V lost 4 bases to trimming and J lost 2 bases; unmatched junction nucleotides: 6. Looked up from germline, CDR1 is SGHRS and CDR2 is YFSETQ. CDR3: CASSPAGTGAYEQYF. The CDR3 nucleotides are TGCGCCAGCAGCCCTGCCGGGACAGGGGCCTACGAGCAGTACTTC.

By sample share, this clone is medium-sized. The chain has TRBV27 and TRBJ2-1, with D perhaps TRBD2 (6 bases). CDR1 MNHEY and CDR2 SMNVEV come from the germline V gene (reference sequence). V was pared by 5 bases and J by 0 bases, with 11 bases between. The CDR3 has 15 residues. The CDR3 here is CASSPGTGSYNEQFF. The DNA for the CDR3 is TGTGCCAGCAGTCCTGGGACTGGCTCCTACAATGAGCAGTTCTTC.